The clone carrying this T cell receptor (beta chain) was detected only a few times. Its target is not known. This CDR3 is built from 13 residues. The V gene's germline CDR1 is SGHNT and CDR2 YENEEA. With 4 bases removed from V and 6 bases from J, the gap between germline ends came to 11 bases. Combining a sample-barcoded 5' primer with a J-beta primer mix, a second PCR ran for roughly 7 to 11 cycles. TCRdb re-called the 5' RACE reads through MiXCR, storing one row per CDR3 protein. The sample holds 1.5 million to 2 million distinct CDR3 sequences; 30% to 40% are singletons and the top ten take 20% to 25%. These data are taken from a study of blood T cells in healthy people across ages. Across the study: Capturing about one barcoded beta molecule per two T cells was achieved by template switching.

Study-wide findings and caveats: When set beside aged donors, long-lived donors presented more naive CD4+ cells and higher diversity. CMV status of donors was not determined, possibly confounding expanded clonotype changes.

The sample providers were healthy Caucasian people from Russia, aged roughly 6 to 90. This chain links TRBV11-3 with TRBJ2-3; D gene uncertain. This sequence was found in a human donor in good health. Input material: blood. For the CDR3, the DNA is TGTGCCAGCAGCTCGTACGTGGGGGATACGCAGTATTTT. This encodes CASSSYVGDTQYF.